This T cell receptor beta chain was sequenced for a study of T cell responses to AZD1222 COVID-19 vaccine. Profiling relied on immunoSEQ multiplex PCR, and the TCRdb table lists in-frame clones only, not all of them. The data hold 100,000 to 150,000 clones, with around 93% observed a single time. Study conclusions and caveats: Two doses of AZD1222 preceded a rise in Spike-specific TCR breadth and depth. Reportedly, close to half of spike-specific TCRs are directed against unmutated variant regions.

Germline lookup yields CDR1 ENHRY and CDR2 SYGVKD. This CDR3 has 16 residues. V dropped 0 bases and J dropped 1 base, with 9 bases sitting between them. On this clone: The antigen is unknown.

Sequenced here: peripheral blood, sampled 28 days after the second AZD1222 dose. This TCR derives from an adult who received the AZD1222 COVID-19 vaccine. This chain links TRBV10-3 with TRBJ1-4; tentatively, D is TRBD1 (5 bases). DNA for the CDR3: TGTGCCATCAGTGAGTCCCCAGGGCTAACTAATGAAAAACTGTTTTTT. This gives the protein CAISESPGLTNEKLFF.